The 27 T cell receptor beta chains reported below all come from one sample, sequenced in a study of technical replicates of blood from several donors. The protocol was immunoSEQ multiplex PCR, while the TCRdb copy is restricted to in-frame clones and leaves out a portion. The sample contains 75,000 to 90,000 clones, approximately 92% of which appear only once. Sequencing was done on a sample of T cells isolated from PBMCs. All receptors derive from a human donor in good health.

The chain employs TRBV18 and TRBJ2-3; 8 bases line up with TRBD2. This CDR3 spans 16 amino acids. The germline V gene encodes CDR1 KGHSH and CDR2 LQKENI. V gave up 0 bases and J gave up 1 base; unmatched junction bases: 3. CDR3 nucleotide sequence: TGTGCCAGCTCACCACCGTCGCGGGAGGGCACAGATACGCAGTATTTT. Residues: CASSPPSREGTDTQYF.

The V and J genes are TRBV6-5 and TRBJ2-7; D is perhaps TRBD2 (5 bases). Between the trimmed V and J ends, which lost 6 bases and 0 bases, there was a span of 9 bases. In germline, CDR1 is MNHEY, CDR2 SVGAGI. This CDR3 contains 13 residues. The CDR3 region is CASRRESSYEQYF. The CDR3 coding sequence is TGTGCCAGCAGAAGGGAGAGCTCCTACGAGCAGTACTTC.

This chain uses TRBV5-6 with TRBJ2-5; possibly TRBD2 for D (6 bases). V was clipped by 2 bases and J by 5 bases, with 10 bases between them. Germline loops: CDR1 SGHDT, CDR2 YYEEEE. This CDR3 has 13 residues. Written as DNA, the CDR3 is TGTGCCAGCAGCTTCCAAGCGGGTGAGACCCAGTACTTC. As protein: CASSFQAGETQYF.

The chain combines TRBV11-2 with TRBJ2-5, with TRBD2 identical over 11 bases. The CDR3 extends over 14 amino acids. The J segment lost 7 bases and the V segment lost 5 bases, leaving 6 bases of the junction unmatched. Germline CDR1 is SGHAT and CDR2 is FQNNGV. CDR3: CASSAISGRGTQYF. In DNA form, the CDR3 reads TGTGCCAGCAGCGCCATTAGCGGGAGGGGGACCCAGTACTTC.

The gene calls are TRBV7-9 and TRBJ2-2, with 9 bases that match TRBD1. The junction had 4 bases not matched to a gene; V was cut back by 4 bases and J by 1 base. Germline V CDR1 and CDR2: SEHNR, FQNEAQ (reference sequence). CDR3 length: 16 amino acids. CDR3: CASSSPGQGNTGELFF. CDR3 in DNA: TGTGCCAGCAGCTCGCCGGGACAGGGGAACACCGGGGAGCTGTTTTTT.

The V call is TRBV19, the J call TRBJ2-5; TRBD1 matches 7 bases. Germline lookup yields CDR1 LNHDA and CDR2 SQIVND (reference sequence). Unmatched junction bases numbered 9, after V lost 9 bases and J lost 5 bases. This CDR3 comprises 13 residues. The CDR3 is CASSHRGQETQYF. For the CDR3, the DNA is TGTGCCAGCAGCCATAGGGGGCAGGAGACCCAGTACTTC.

The J gene is TRBJ1-1, the V gene TRBV7-2; D is perhaps TRBD1 (6 bases). In germline, CDR1 is SGHTA, CDR2 FQGNSA. The CDR3 is made up of 14 amino acids. V was pared by 5 bases and J by 1 base, with 11 bases between. The CDR3 protein is CASSPSRGNTEAFF. The CDR3 nucleotides are TGTGCCAGCAGCCCAAGCAGGGGGAACACTGAAGCTTTCTTT.

J is TRBJ2-3 and V is TRBV10-3, with 10 bases fitting TRBD2. This CDR3 is 19 amino acids long. Germline V gives CDR1 ENHRY, CDR2 SYGVKD. V shed 10 bases and J 4 bases; nucleotides not matched to a gene: 23. In nucleotides, the CDR3 is TGTGCCACATACCAGAGCGGGGAAGCGGGAGGGCCTTGGGCAGATACGCAGTATTTT. Its protein product is CATYQSGEAGGPWADTQYF.

The chain couples TRBV5-1 to TRBJ2-3, with D perhaps TRBD1 (6 bases). CDR1 and CDR2 (germline): SGHRS, YFSETQ. CDR3 size: 15 residues. V lost 0 bases to trimming and J lost 2 bases, with 10 bases between them. CDR3 sequence: CASSLGGGLTDTQYF. Here the CDR3 DNA reads TGCGCCAGCAGCTTGGGTGGGGGCCTCACAGATACGCAGTATTTT.

The rearrangement uses TRBV10-2 and TRBJ1-5, with D hard to call. The CDR3 totals 14 residues. V was trimmed by 3 bases and J by 7 bases, leaving 13 bases between them. Per germline, CDR1 WSHSY and CDR2 SAAADI. CDR3 sequence: CASSELPGNQPQHF. The DNA of the CDR3 is TGCGCCAGCAGTGAATTACCGGGAAACCAGCCCCAGCATTTT.

This chain links TRBV5-1 with TRBJ2-7, with D perhaps TRBD2 (5 bases). The length of the CDR3 is 13 residues. Germline values: CDR1 SGHRS, CDR2 YFSETQ. V lost 0 bases, J lost 3 bases, and 7 bases lay in between. Here the CDR3 DNA reads TGCGCCAGCAGCTTGGTTACTAGCTACGAGCAGTACTTC. This codes for CASSLVTSYEQYF.

V is TRBV6-4 and J is TRBJ1-5, with a possible D match to TRBD1 (6 bases). The CDR3 covers 17 residues. Germline loops: CDR1 MRHNA, CDR2 SNTAGT. Trimming removed 2 bases from V and 4 bases from J, with 18 bases in between. The CDR3 here is CASSDPHRTVGNQPQHF. DNA for the CDR3: TGTGCCAGCAGTGACCCTCATCGGACAGTTGGGAATCAGCCCCAGCATTTT.

The rearrangement uses TRBV7-9 and TRBJ1-2; the match to TRBD1 covers 7 bases. V shed 4 bases, J shed 5 bases, and the junction held 13 bases outside the gene matches. The CDR3 is made up of 16 amino acids. The germline CDR1 and CDR2 sequences are SEHNR and FQNEAQ (reference sequence). The CDR3 here is CASSSEGQGVEYGYTF. The CDR3 nucleotides are TGTGCCAGCAGCTCCGAGGGGCAGGGGGTGGAGTATGGCTACACCTTC.

The rearrangement links TRBV6-5 to TRBJ1-5, with 8 bases fitting TRBD1. Germline V gene sequence: CDR1 MNHEY, CDR2 SVGAGI. The junction had 4 bases not matched to a gene; V was cut back by 6 bases and J by 3 bases. This CDR3 spans 14 amino acids. The CDR3 region is CASRVTGDNQPQHF. CDR3 nucleotide sequence: TGTGCCAGCAGAGTGACAGGGGACAATCAGCCCCAGCATTTT.

This sequence joins TRBV29-1 and TRBJ2-3; weak D call: TRBD1 (5 bases). V was pared by 7 bases and J by 1 base, with 15 bases between. Per the germline V gene, CDR1 is SQVTM and CDR2 is ANQGSEA. CDR3 length: 14 amino acids. CDR3 bases: TGCAGCGGACGAACAGGCCCTGGCACAGATACGCAGTATTTT. Translation gives CSGRTGPGTDTQYF.

J is TRBJ1-1 and V is TRBV12-5; 7 positions agree with TRBD1. V shed 1 base, J shed 4 bases, and the junction held 0 bases outside the gene matches. The germline V gene encodes CDR1 LGHNT and CDR2 FRNRAP. The CDR3 contains 13 residues. The CDR3 spells CASGLDRGTEAFF. DNA of the CDR3: TGTGCTAGTGGTTTGGACAGGGGCACTGAAGCTTTCTTT.

This rearrangement joins TRBV18 to TRBJ2-3; D is possibly TRBD1 (6 bases). The length of the CDR3 is 16 residues. V shed 2 bases and J shed 0 bases, with 12 bases lying between them. Looked up from germline, CDR1 is KGHSH and CDR2 is LQKENI. CDR3 DNA sequence: TGTGCCAGCTCACCAACAGGGACGACTAGCACAGATACGCAGTATTTT. Translation gives CASSPTGTTSTDTQYF.

The chain has TRBV19 and TRBJ2-3; a weak D match, TRBD1 (6 bases). In germline, CDR1 is LNHDA, CDR2 SQIVND (reference sequence). Trimming removed 5 bases at V and 0 bases at J, with 15 bases between. This CDR3 has 16 amino acids. CDR3 in DNA: TGTGCCAGTAGTCCGATGACAGGACCTAGCACAGATACGCAGTATTTT. This encodes CASSPMTGPSTDTQYF. The full variable domain, its missing parts supplied by reference TRBV19 and TRBJ2-3, is DGGITQSPKYLFRKEGQNVTLSCEQNLNHDAMYWYRQDPGQGLRLIYYSQIVNDFQKGDIAEGYSVSREKKESFPLTVTSAQKNPTAFYLCASSPMTGPSTDTQYFGPGTRLTVL.

The chain has TRBV19 and TRBJ1-2; TRBD1 matches 7 bases. Germline-derived CDR1 and CDR2 are LNHDA and SQIVND (reference sequence). This CDR3 is 14 amino acids long. V lost 6 bases and J lost 4; bases outside the gene matches: 8. This CDR3 reads CASRTPGQLYGYTF. Here the CDR3 DNA reads TGTGCCAGTAGGACACCGGGACAGCTCTATGGCTACACCTTC.

The table lists this clone with a count of one. The chain links TRBV28 to TRBJ1-3; no firm D call. The germline V and J ends were trimmed by 3 bases and 0 bases, with 6 bases remaining between them. The germline gives CDR1 MDHEN, CDR2 SYDVKM. The CDR3 is made up of 14 amino acids. The CDR3 sequence is CASSFPGSGNTIYF. The CDR3 coding sequence is TGTGCCAGCAGTTTTCCAGGCTCTGGAAACACCATATATTTT.

This chain links TRBV10-1 with TRBJ2-7; possible D gene TRBD2, 6 bases. Germline CDR1 reads WNHNN; CDR2 reads SYGVQD (reference sequence). This CDR3 comprises 14 residues. The germline V and J ends were trimmed by 6 bases and 7 bases, with 19 bases remaining between them. The CDR3 DNA follows: TGCGCCAGCAGCTTGGACCACCCTGCGGGAGAGCAGTACTTC. Its protein product is CASSLDHPAGEQYF.

The chain is built from TRBV5-4 and TRBJ2-1; D is possibly TRBD2 (7 bases). The CDR3 runs to 12 residues. From germline, CDR1 is SGHNT and CDR2 YYREEE (reference sequence). The V and J ends lost 2 bases and 8 bases respectively, with 8 bases between them. CDR3 protein: CASSFGGHEQFF. Written as DNA, the CDR3 is TGTGCCAGCAGCTTCGGGGGGCATGAGCAGTTCTTC.

The chain couples TRBV19 to TRBJ1-5; TRBD1 might be the D (6 bases). V was clipped by 1 base and J by 2 bases, with 18 bases between them. This CDR3 is built from 18 residues. Germline CDR1 LNHDA, CDR2 SQIVND (reference sequence). CDR3 residues: CASSIVSGQRIRNQPQHF. DNA for the CDR3: TGTGCCAGTAGTATAGTTTCAGGACAGAGGATACGCAATCAGCCCCAGCATTTT.

Written as DNA, the CDR3 is TGTGCCAGCAGCCGGACTAGCGGGGGGGCCTACGAGCAGTACTTC. Protein: CASSRTSGGAYEQYF. V usage is TRBV11-1 and J usage is TRBJ2-7, with TRBD2 matching 15 bases. V lost 5 bases, J lost 2 bases, and 1 base stayed unmatched. Germline values: CDR1 SGHAT, CDR2 FQDESV (reference sequence). This CDR3 has 15 amino acids.

This chain links TRBV16 with TRBJ2-5, with TRBD1 identical over 7 bases. The CDR3 extends over 15 amino acids. Germline values: CDR1 KGHSY, CDR2 FQNENV. After removal of 3 bases from V and 0 bases from J, the junction contained 4 bases not matched to a gene. In nucleotides, the CDR3 is TGTGCCAGCAGCCATGGACAGGAGTACCAAGAGACCCAGTACTTC. Its protein is CASSHGQEYQETQYF.

The rearrangement links TRBV11-2 to TRBJ2-1, with unresolved D. CDR3 length: 16 residues. In germline, CDR1 is SGHAT, CDR2 FQNNGV. Trimming removed 2 bases from V and 6 bases from J, with 17 bases in between. This CDR3 reads CASSLFPVDSVNEQFF. The CDR3 bases are TGTGCCAGCAGCTTATTCCCGGTTGATTCGGTCAATGAGCAGTTCTTC.

CDR3 sequence: CASSLVTGVAKNIQYF. Here the CDR3 DNA reads TGTGCCAGCAGCTTGGTGACAGGTGTAGCCAAAAACATTCAGTACTTC. The V and J genes are TRBV5-6 and TRBJ2-4; D possibly corresponds to TRBD1 (6 bases). CDR3 size: 16 residues. V gave up 0 bases and J gave up 0 bases, with 10 bases separating them. From germline, CDR1 is SGHDT and CDR2 YYEEEE.